These 21 T cell receptor beta chains were sequenced from one sample in a study of cytomegalovirus exposure and HLA in healthy donors. Primers included in the PCR were 60 Vbeta and 13 Jbeta primers. Repertoires were generated with immunoSEQ multiplex PCR, while TCRdb's copy carries only in-frame clones and drops some. The sample records approximately 120,000 clones, around 76% being singletons. Sequenced sample: PBMCs. These TCRs come from a woman aged 40 to 50 in good health and CMV-seropositive.

As DNA, the CDR3 is TGTGCCAGCAGGGGGCAGGGGTTAACAGATACGCAGTATTTT. It specifies CASRGQGLTDTQYF. The chain links TRBV25-1 to TRBJ2-3; tentative D call: TRBD1 (6 bases). This CDR3 contains 14 residues. Germline CDR1 is MGHDK and CDR2 is SYGVNS. The V end lost 6 bases, the J end lost 3 bases, and 13 bases lay between the germline ends.

This clone was detected only a few times. The V gene is TRBV25-1, the J gene TRBJ1-6; D is perhaps TRBD1 (5 bases). Germline lookup yields CDR1 MGHDK and CDR2 SYGVNS. Trimming removed 4 bases from V and 10 bases from J, with 14 bases in between. The CDR3 is 14 residues long. Here the CDR3 reads CASSGRLGGSPLHF. The CDR3 DNA reads as TGTGCCAGCAGTGGCCGACTCGGGGGATCACCCCTCCACTTT. The full variable domain, in which reference TRBV25-1 and TRBJ1-6 provide the parts outside the CDR3, is EADIYQTPRYLVIGTGKKITLECSQTMGHDKMYWYQQDPGMELHLIHYSYGVNSTEKGDLSSESTVSRIRTEHFPLTLESARPSHTSQYLCASSGRLGGSPLHFGNGTRLTVT.

The CDR3 here is CASTGQGTEAFF. DNA for the CDR3: TGTGCCAGCACCGGACAGGGAACTGAAGCTTTCTTT. The chain uses TRBV6-5 and TRBJ1-1; 8 bases map to TRBD1. With V trimmed by 7 bases and J by 5 bases, 3 bases remained unmatched. Germline assignment: CDR1 MNHEY and CDR2 SVGAGI. The CDR3 is 12 amino acids.

The chain combines TRBV6-5 with TRBJ1-2; the D gene is possibly TRBD1 (5 bases). Per germline, CDR1 MNHEY and CDR2 SVGAGI. There are 14 residues in the CDR3. V lost 0 bases and J lost 6, with 11 bases in between. The CDR3 here is CASSYSRGNHGYTF. The CDR3 coding sequence is TGTGCCAGCAGTTACTCACGGGGGAACCATGGCTACACCTTC.

This chain joins TRBV10-3 and TRBJ2-1; 11 bases are shared with TRBD2. Trimming cost V 10 bases and J 0 bases; bases outside gene matches: 14. The V gene's germline CDR1 is ENHRY and CDR2 SYGVKD. There are 18 residues in the CDR3. CDR3 in amino acids: CATTAGTSGNLSYNEQFF. Here the CDR3 DNA reads TGTGCCACGACGGCGGGGACTAGCGGAAACCTCTCCTACAATGAGCAGTTCTTC.

The chain is built from TRBV5-4 and TRBJ1-2, with no clear D. Trimming shortened V by 4 bases and J by 3 bases, and 16 bases separated the two germline ends. Germline CDR1 SGHNT, CDR2 YYREEE (reference sequence). The CDR3 is 15 residues long. Here the CDR3 DNA reads TGTGCCAGCAGCCTGGCGGGGTGGGGAGACTATGGCTACACCTTC. Protein product: CASSLAGWGDYGYTF.

The CDR3 DNA sequence: TGCAGCCACCGGGACAGAACAGATACGCAGTATTTT. It translates to CSHRDRTDTQYF. The chain has TRBV29-1 and TRBJ2-3; 7 nucleotides match TRBD1. Germline values: CDR1 SQVTM, CDR2 ANQGSEA. Trimming took 8 bases from V and 3 from J; bases not matched to a gene: 5. This CDR3 has 12 amino acids.

With respect to this clone: The same CDR3 also results from other DNA sequences found in this sample. The chain has TRBV18 and TRBJ2-7; D gene uncertain. The CDR3 is 14 amino acids. CDR1 and CDR2 (germline): KGHSH, LQKENI. Trimming took off 0 bases at V and 1 base at J, with 7 bases between the two ends. The chain's CDR3 is CASSPPADSYEQYF. The CDR3 DNA sequence: TGTGCCAGCTCACCACCGGCAGATTCCTACGAGCAGTACTTC.

V and J are TRBV19 and TRBJ2-5; 15 bases are a match to TRBD2. The CDR3 has 16 amino acids. Germline V gene lookup returns CDR1 LNHDA and CDR2 SQIVND (reference sequence). The trim removed 5 bases at V and 5 bases at J, leaving 6 bases unmatched. The CDR3, as DNA: TGTGCCAGTAGTGTCGGGACTAGCGGGGGGTTTGAGACCCAGTACTTC. It yields the protein CASSVGTSGGFETQYF. The variable domain in full, with the rest retrieved from reference TRBV19 and TRBJ2-5, is DGGITQSPKYLFRKEGQNVTLSCEQNLNHDAMYWYRQDPGQGLRLIYYSQIVNDFQKGDIAEGYSVSREKKESFPLTVTSAQKNPTAFYLCASSVGTSGGFETQYFGPGTRLLVL.

This clone showed up just a few times. The rearrangement uses TRBV4-2 and TRBJ2-5; TRBD1 might be the D (6 bases). The CDR3 spans 14 residues. Trimming took off 5 bases at V and 5 bases at J, with 15 bases between the two ends. Per germline, CDR1 LGHNA and CDR2 YNFKEQ. CDR3 protein: CASSEQGSGETQYF. In DNA, the CDR3 is TGTGCCAGCAGCGAGCAGGGGAGTGGGGAGACCCAGTACTTC.

Remarks on this clone: A read error may account for a junction end that differs from germline. The chain uses TRBV13 and TRBJ2-5; tentative D call: TRBD2 (5 bases). CDR1 is PRHDT, CDR2 FYEKMQ, per germline (reference sequence). The CDR3 runs 12 residues. The CDR3 coding sequence is TGTGCCAGGAGCTCCGGGGAAGAGACCCAGTACTTC. It encodes CARSSGEETQYF.

This sequence joins TRBV4-1 and TRBJ2-3; 10 bases line up with TRBD2. The CDR3 is made up of 16 amino acids. The trim removed 2 bases at V and 2 bases at J, leaving 4 bases unmatched. Germline assignment: CDR1 MGHRA and CDR2 YSYEKL. This CDR3 reads CASSQPSGGNTDTQYF. The CDR3 DNA follows: TGCGCCAGCAGCCAACCTAGCGGGGGCAACACAGATACGCAGTATTTT.

This chain links TRBV5-1 with TRBJ2-5; no clear D. CDR1 is SGHRS and CDR2 is YFSETQ in the germline V gene. Trimming shortened V by 2 bases and J by 1 base, and 9 bases separated the two germline ends. The CDR3 is 14 amino acids. CDR3 region: CASSLPGSQETQYF. CDR3 bases: TGCGCCAGCAGCTTACCAGGATCCCAAGAGACCCAGTACTTC.

This chain joins TRBV7-8 and TRBJ1-1, with a possible D match to TRBD1 (6 bases). The CDR3 is made up of 14 amino acids. The V end lost 4 bases, the J end lost 5 bases, and 14 bases lay between the germline ends. Per the germline V gene, CDR1 is SGHVS and CDR2 is FQNEAQ. The CDR3 is CASSYRVLGTEAFF. For the CDR3, the DNA is TGTGCCAGCAGCTACAGGGTTTTGGGGACTGAAGCTTTCTTT.

This clone was detected only a few times. The V and J genes are TRBV7-3 and TRBJ2-3; 9 positions match TRBD2. Germline V lookup: CDR1 SGHTA, CDR2 FQGTGA. With 2 bases clipped from V and 5 bases from J, the junction kept 5 bases outside the gene matches. This CDR3 has 15 residues. The chain's CDR3 is CASSLGGGAVDTQYF. The DNA for the CDR3 is TGTGCCAGCAGCTTAGGCGGGGGGGCGGTAGATACGCAGTATTTT.

The rearrangement joins TRBV30 to TRBJ2-7; D not certain. Trimming shortened V by 0 bases and J by 2 bases, and 8 bases separated the two germline ends. In germline, CDR1 is GTSNPN, CDR2 SVGIG (reference sequence). The CDR3 is 13 amino acids. In DNA form, the CDR3 reads TGTGCCTGGAGTGTGGGTCAGGCCTACGAGCAGTACTTC. As protein: CAWSVGQAYEQYF.

This chain joins TRBV5-1 and TRBJ1-6; 8 nucleotides agree with TRBD1. The CDR3 runs to 15 residues. Germline V gene sequence: CDR1 SGHRS, CDR2 YFSETQ. After removal of 4 bases from V and 7 bases from J, the junction contained 7 bases not matched to a gene. The CDR3 is CASSRDRPPNSPLHF. CDR3 sequence (DNA): TGCGCCAGCAGCAGGGACAGGCCCCCCAATTCACCCCTCCACTTT.

The V gene is TRBV5-4, the J gene TRBJ1-2, with D unclear. In germline, CDR1 is SGHNT, CDR2 YYREEE (reference sequence). The CDR3 runs 13 residues. Trimming stripped 2 bases from V and 4 bases from J, with 9 bases between. The CDR3 region is CASSLEGGYGYTF. The CDR3 coding sequence is TGTGCCAGCAGCTTAGAGGGAGGCTATGGCTACACCTTC.

This clone came up a few times. The J gene is TRBJ1-3, the V gene TRBV5-3; the D is unclear. TRBV5-3 belongs to the ORF category, with a function that is uncertain. V was trimmed by 3 bases and J by 4 bases, leaving 17 bases between them. This CDR3 is built from 16 residues. CDR3 residues: CARSWAARCSGNTIYF. The CDR3 coding sequence is TGTGCCAGAAGCTGGGCCGCTCGGTGTTCCGGAAACACCATATATTTT.

This clone was counted between two and nine times. The chain joins TRBV5-4 to TRBJ2-2, with 9 bases aligning to TRBD2. The V segment lost 2 bases and the J segment 2 bases; nucleotides outside the gene matches: 4. CDR3 length: 16 amino acids. Germline V CDR1 and CDR2: SGHNT, YYREEE (reference sequence). The CDR3 loop reads CASSFLAGDNTGELFF. The CDR3 DNA follows: TGTGCCAGCAGCTTCTTAGCGGGGGACAACACCGGGGAGCTGTTTTTT.

The V gene is TRBV20-1, the J gene TRBJ1-1; possibly TRBD1 for D (6 bases). This CDR3 is built from 11 residues. Trimming stripped 3 bases from V and 6 bases from J, with 8 bases between. Per the germline V gene, CDR1 is DFQATT and CDR2 is SNEGSKA (reference sequence). The CDR3 nucleotides read TGCAGTGCTAGCAGGGGCGCTGAAGCTTTCTTT. Translation gives CSASRGAEAFF.